The 27 T cell receptor beta chains below were found in one sample sequenced in a study of OX40 agonist ivuxolimab in advanced cancers. The data were produced by immunoSEQ multiplex PCR, yet TCRdb's version contains in-frame clones alone and is incomplete. The repertoire has roughly 10,000 clones, 70% to 90% of them found once; the top ten carry 10% to 15%. The starting material was CD4+ or CD8+ T cells sorted from blood, obtained in a trial of the OX40 agonist ivuxolimab. These receptors were collected from an adult with an advanced solid tumor such as melanoma, head and neck, liver or kidney cancer.

The chain has TRBV7-6 and TRBJ2-5; 12 bases align to TRBD1. Germline V lookup: CDR1 SGHVS, CDR2 FNYEAQ. The CDR3 has 15 residues. V lost 6 bases and J lost 1; bases outside the gene matches: 3. The CDR3 DNA reads as TGTGCCAGCAGGAGGGACAGGGGGCCCCAAGAGACCCAGTACTTC. It is translated as CASRRDRGPQETQYF.

CDR3 bases: TGTGCCACCAGCAGAGGCCCCTCCTCCTACGAGCAGTACTTC. Its translation: CATSRGPSSYEQYF. The chain combines TRBV15 with TRBJ2-7; D ambiguous. V lost 1 base to trimming and J lost 0 bases, with 7 bases between them. The CDR3 is 14 amino acids. Germline CDR1 is LNHNV and CDR2 is YYDKDF (reference sequence).

The sample holds a few counts of this clone. The rearrangement joins TRBV6-1 to TRBJ1-6; D is ambiguous. Per germline, CDR1 MNHNS and CDR2 SASEGT. Trimming cost V 3 bases and J 19 bases, with 19 bases left between them. CDR3 length equals 13 residues. The CDR3 is CASSDVGSAKKHF. CDR3 in DNA: TGTGCCAGCAGTGATGTGGGGTCAGCCAAGAAGCACTTT.

This clone was detected once. The chain couples TRBV6-5 to TRBJ1-1; D is possibly TRBD1 (5 bases). The CDR3 is 14 amino acids. V dropped 7 bases and J dropped 4 bases, with 16 bases sitting between them. Per the germline V gene, CDR1 is MNHEY and CDR2 is SVGAGI. In DNA, the CDR3 is TGTGCCAGCACTAAAGAGGGAAGGGGCACTGAAGCTTTCTTT. This gives the protein CASTKEGRGTEAFF.

The chain couples TRBV27 to TRBJ1-2; D call uncertain. CDR1 and CDR2 from the germline V gene are MNHEY and SMNVEV (reference sequence). V was shortened by 5 bases and J by 8 bases, with 9 bases between the two germline ends. The CDR3 is 11 amino acids. In DNA form, the CDR3 reads TGTGCCAGCAGTATCCCGTCCGGCTACACCTTC. As protein: CASSIPSGYTF.

The chain is built from TRBV7-6 and TRBJ2-7, with a possible D match to TRBD1 (5 bases). The CDR3 has 15 amino acids. The V end lost 6 bases, the J end lost 5 bases, and 20 bases lay between the germline ends. Germline CDR1 is SGHVS and CDR2 is FNYEAQ. The CDR3 is CASSSVRGFRDEQYF. For the CDR3, the DNA is TGTGCCAGCAGTTCGGTTCGTGGGTTCAGGGACGAGCAGTACTTC.

This clone was seen only once. The chain carries TRBV28 and TRBJ1-5; D remains ambiguous. Germline V gene lookup returns CDR1 MDHEN and CDR2 SYDVKM. The CDR3 is made up of 16 amino acids. V lost 5 bases, J lost 0 bases, and 14 bases lay in between. CDR3 bases: TGTGCCAGCAGTATGGAGACTCTAACTAGCAATCAGCCCCAGCATTTT. It translates to CASSMETLTSNQPQHF.

The chain employs TRBV7-2 and TRBJ2-5; possibly TRBD2 for D (5 bases). V was pared by 5 bases and J by 2 bases, with 18 bases between. This CDR3 has 16 amino acids. The germline V gene has CDR1 SGHTA and CDR2 FQGNSA. Here the CDR3 DNA reads TGTGCCAGCAGCGTTCGGGCGGGCCGGGTACAAGAGACCCAGTACTTC. Its protein is CASSVRAGRVQETQYF.

The J gene is TRBJ2-3, the V gene TRBV28, with TRBD2 as a possible D gene (6 bases). CDR3 size: 14 residues. V dropped 4 bases and J dropped 6 bases, with 14 bases sitting between them. The germline V gene has CDR1 MDHEN and CDR2 SYDVKM. CDR3 loop: CASSWGLPGDTQYF. The CDR3 DNA reads TGTGCCAGCAGTTGGGGACTCCCGGGTGATACGCAGTATTTT. Full variable domain (rest looked up from reference TRBV28 and TRBJ2-3): DVKVTQSSRYLVKRTGEKVFLECVQDMDHENMFWYRQDPGLGLRLIYFSYDVKMKEKGDIPEGYSVSREKKERFSLILESASTNQTSMYLCASSWGLPGDTQYFGPGTRLTVL.

The V and J genes are TRBV19 and TRBJ2-2; D might be TRBD1 or TRBD2, each matching 5 bases. CDR3 length equals 14 residues. Germline CDR1 is LNHDA and CDR2 is SQIVND (reference sequence). V shed 3 bases and J shed 6 bases, with 11 bases lying between them. In DNA form, the CDR3 reads TGTGCCAGTAGTATTGGGGGTACAGCCGGGGAGCTGTTTTTT. Translating it yields CASSIGGTAGELFF.

The chain links TRBV2 to TRBJ1-5, with D possibly being TRBD1 (6 bases). This CDR3 has 15 residues. Looked up from germline, CDR1 is SNHLY and CDR2 is FYNNEI. V was cut by 0 bases and J by 5 bases, with 11 bases left in between. DNA of the CDR3: TGTGCCAGCAGTGAAGCCCGGGGGCGGGATCAGCCCCAGCATTTT. Protein product: CASSEARGRDQPQHF. Full variable domain (rest looked up from reference TRBV2 and TRBJ1-5): EPEVTQTPSHQVTQMGQEVILRCVPISNHLYFYWYRQILGQKVEFLVSFYNNEISEKSEIFDDQFSVERPDGSNFTLKIRSTKLEDSAMYFCASSEARGRDQPQHFGDGTRLSIL.

This clone has just a few counts. The V gene is TRBV13, the J gene TRBJ2-3, with D hard to call. The CDR3 loop spans 12 amino acids. Germline V gene data show CDR1 as PRHDT and CDR2 as FYEKMQ (reference sequence). V gave up 6 bases and J gave up 9 bases, with 13 bases separating them. The CDR3 bases are TGTGCCAGCAGTTTTCTGGTCATGACGCAGTATTTT. Translating it yields CASSFLVMTQYF.

This chain connects TRBV5-4 to TRBJ2-7; the match to TRBD2 covers 14 bases. In germline, CDR1 is SGHNT, CDR2 YYREEE (reference sequence). V shed 4 bases, J shed 7 bases, and the junction held 4 bases outside the gene matches. CDR3 length equals 14 residues. CDR3 sequence (DNA): TGTGCCAGCAGCCCGGGACTAGCGGGGGATGAGCAGTACTTC. This sequence encodes CASSPGLAGDEQYF.

The chain recombines TRBV5-6 with TRBJ2-3; 8 bases match TRBD1. Losses at the gene ends were 4 bases for V and 4 bases for J; bases not matched to a gene: 5. CDR3 length equals 14 residues. Looked up from germline, CDR1 is SGHDT and CDR2 is YYEEEE. The CDR3 DNA is TGTGCCAGCAGCCCCCCACAGGGGGCAGATACGCAGTATTTT. As protein: CASSPPQGADTQYF. The full variable domain, in which reference TRBV5-6 and TRBJ2-3 provide the parts outside the CDR3, is DAGVTQSPTHLIKTRGQQVTLRCSPKSGHDTVSWYQQALGQGPQFIFQYYEEEERQRGNFPDRFSGHQFPNYSSELNVNALLLGDSALYLCASSPPQGADTQYFGPGTRLTVL.

The chain links TRBV10-3 to TRBJ2-7; D is unresolved. In germline, CDR1 is ENHRY, CDR2 SYGVKD. V shed 4 bases and J shed 2 bases, with 15 bases lying between them. CDR3 length: 15 residues. CDR3 nucleotides: TGTGCCATCAGTGCCCCAGAGGCGAGCACCTACGAGCAGTACTTC. Protein product: CAISAPEASTYEQYF.

The sample holds a few counts of this clone. V and J are TRBV7-2 and TRBJ2-5; D may match TRBD1 or TRBD2 (5 bases each). V was shortened by 3 bases and J by 1 base, with 15 bases between the two germline ends. The CDR3 totals 16 residues. Germline V CDR1 and CDR2: SGHTA, FQGNSA. CDR3 amino acids: CASSFRAGRIQETQYF. CDR3 in DNA: TGTGCCAGCAGCTTTAGGGCAGGGAGAATCCAAGAGACCCAGTACTTC.

The chain carries TRBV4-1 and TRBJ2-3; no firm D call. V was cut by 1 base and J by 5 bases, with 16 bases left in between. The CDR3 is 16 residues long. Germline lookup yields CDR1 MGHRA and CDR2 YSYEKL. The CDR3 DNA follows: TGCGCCAGCAGCCAAGGCGTGAGTGTCCAGAGAGATACGCAGTATTTT. It yields the protein CASSQGVSVQRDTQYF.

This chain joins TRBV11-2 and TRBJ2-2; the match to TRBD2 covers 12 bases. V lost 6 bases, J lost 10 bases, and 6 bases stayed unmatched. The CDR3 is 14 amino acids. The V gene's germline CDR1 is SGHAT and CDR2 FQNNGV. Here the CDR3 reads CASRRTSGEQELFF. Written as DNA, the CDR3 is TGTGCCAGCAGGCGGACTAGCGGGGAGCAGGAGCTGTTTTTT.

V usage is TRBV7-9 and J usage is TRBJ2-7, with 11 bases lining up with TRBD1. The CDR3 is made up of 14 amino acids. V trimming: 5 bases; J trimming: 5 bases; junction bases outside the gene matches: 5. Germline-derived CDR1 and CDR2 are SEHNR and FQNEAQ (reference sequence). This CDR3 reads CASSLGQGANEQYF. The CDR3 nucleotides read TGTGCCAGCAGCCTTGGACAGGGGGCGAACGAGCAGTACTTC.

V gene TRBV4-1 combines with J gene TRBJ1-5; no definite D call. V gave up 0 bases and J gave up 11 bases, with 14 bases separating them. Per germline, CDR1 MGHRA and CDR2 YSYEKL. CDR3 length equals 14 residues. The CDR3 spells CASSQEMSPVAQHF. CDR3 bases: TGCGCCAGCAGCCAAGAAATGAGTCCCGTGGCCCAGCATTTT.

This chain uses TRBV5-6 with TRBJ2-2; D ambiguous. Per the germline V gene, CDR1 is SGHDT and CDR2 is YYEEEE. V was clipped by 6 bases and J by 6 bases, with 9 bases between them. The CDR3 runs 12 residues. CDR3 nucleotide sequence: TGTGCCAGCAACTCTTTTTCCGGGGAGCTGTTTTTT. Translation: CASNSFSGELFF.

This clone was counted a few times. The chain combines TRBV27 with TRBJ2-4, with D tentatively TRBD2 (6 bases). Between the trimmed V and J ends, which lost 5 bases and 6 bases, there was a span of 11 bases. In germline, CDR1 is MNHEY, CDR2 SMNVEV (reference sequence). CDR3 size: 13 residues. CDR3 nucleotide sequence: TGTGCCAGCAGTCCCCAGGGAGGAAACATTCAGTACTTC. It specifies CASSPQGGNIQYF.

V gene TRBV18 combines with J gene TRBJ2-7; D unresolved. The V gene's germline CDR1 is KGHSH and CDR2 LQKENI. CDR3 length equals 15 residues. V lost 0 bases and J 2 bases, leaving 11 bases between the germline ends. The CDR3 bases are TGTGCCAGCTCACCACCGAACCGTCTACCCTACGAGCAGTACTTC. Protein: CASSPPNRLPYEQYF.

The chain is built from TRBV10-1 and TRBJ2-2; D is ambiguous. V lost 4 bases, J lost 0 bases, and 6 bases lay in between. The CDR3 covers 14 residues. Germline CDR1 is WNHNN and CDR2 is SYGVQD (reference sequence). Here the CDR3 reads CASSGVTNTGELFF. In DNA, the CDR3 is TGCGCCAGCAGTGGGGTTACGAACACCGGGGAGCTGTTTTTT.

V usage is TRBV2 and J usage is TRBJ2-7, with TRBD1 identical over 7 bases. The CDR3 sequence is 13 residues long. The germline gives CDR1 SNHLY, CDR2 FYNNEI. Unmatched junction bases numbered 4, after V lost 4 bases and J lost 4 bases. The CDR3 reads CASSGQGMYEQYF. DNA of the CDR3: TGTGCCAGCAGTGGACAGGGTATGTACGAGCAGTACTTC.

The rearrangement uses TRBV10-3 and TRBJ2-2; 7 bases match TRBD1. The CDR3 contains 14 residues. V was pared by 6 bases and J by 5 bases, with 6 bases of the junction left unmatched. Looked up from germline, CDR1 is ENHRY and CDR2 is SYGVKD. CDR3 nucleotide sequence: TGTGCCATCAGACAGGGGTATGGAACCGGGGAGCTGTTTTTT. Translation gives CAIRQGYGTGELFF.

The V call is TRBV27, the J call TRBJ1-1; TRBD1 aligns across 8 bases. This CDR3 is 15 amino acids long. With V trimmed by 4 bases and J by 0 bases, 4 bases remained unmatched. Germline CDR1 and CDR2: MNHEY and SMNVEV (reference sequence). DNA of the CDR3: TGTGCCAGCAGTTCGAGACAGGGGATGAACACTGAAGCTTTCTTT. Protein: CASSSRQGMNTEAFF.